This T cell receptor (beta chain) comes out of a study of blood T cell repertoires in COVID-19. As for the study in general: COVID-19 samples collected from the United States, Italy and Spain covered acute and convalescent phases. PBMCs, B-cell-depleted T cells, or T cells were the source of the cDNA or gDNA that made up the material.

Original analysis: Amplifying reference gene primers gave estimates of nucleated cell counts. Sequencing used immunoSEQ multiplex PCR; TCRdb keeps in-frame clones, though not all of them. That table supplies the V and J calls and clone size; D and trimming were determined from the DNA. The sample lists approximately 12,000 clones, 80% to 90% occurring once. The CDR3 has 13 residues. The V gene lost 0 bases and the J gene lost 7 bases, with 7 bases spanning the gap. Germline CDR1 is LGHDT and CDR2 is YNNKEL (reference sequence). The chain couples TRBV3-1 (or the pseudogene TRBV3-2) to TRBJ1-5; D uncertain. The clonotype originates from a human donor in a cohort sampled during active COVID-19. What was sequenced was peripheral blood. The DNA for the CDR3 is TGTGCCAGCAGCCAAGATCGGGGACAGCCCCAGCATTTT. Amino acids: CASSQDRGQPQHF.